The clone carrying this TCR beta chain was found a few times. Its specificity is not known. The data belong to a study of identical twins. Study-wide points: Beta clonotypes that were abundant in cord blood contained fewer insertions, a pattern absent from memory repertoires. Within twin pairs, the out-of-frame alpha sequences they shared showed excess low generation probability.

TCRdb passed the 5' RACE reads through MiXCR, listing each CDR3 protein once. This table holds approximately 700,000 distinct CDR3 sequences, 6% to 6.5% found once. Per the germline V gene, CDR1 is MNHNS and CDR2 is SASEGT. V was pared by 5 bases and J by 7 bases, with 3 bases of the junction left unmatched. This CDR3 region has 14 residues. The TCR originated in a man aged 18 to 30 in good health. Sequenced sample: naive T cells sorted from blood. This chain uses TRBV6-1 with TRBJ2-1; 12 bases are shared with TRBD2. DNA of the CDR3: TGTGCCAGCAGTAATGGACTAGCGGGAAATGAGCAGTTCTTC. It codes for CASSNGLAGNEQFF.